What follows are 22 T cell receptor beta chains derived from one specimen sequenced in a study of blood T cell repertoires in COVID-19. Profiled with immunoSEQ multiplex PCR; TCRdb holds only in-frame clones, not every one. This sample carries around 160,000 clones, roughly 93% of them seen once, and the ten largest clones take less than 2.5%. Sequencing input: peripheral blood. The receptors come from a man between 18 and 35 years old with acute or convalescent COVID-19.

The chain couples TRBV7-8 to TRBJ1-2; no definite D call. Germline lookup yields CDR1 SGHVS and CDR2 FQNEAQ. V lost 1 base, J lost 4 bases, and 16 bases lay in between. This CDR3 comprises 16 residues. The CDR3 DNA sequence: TGTGCCAGCAGCTTAGGAGAGTCCGACTCCTTCTATGGCTACACCTTC. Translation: CASSLGESDSFYGYTF.

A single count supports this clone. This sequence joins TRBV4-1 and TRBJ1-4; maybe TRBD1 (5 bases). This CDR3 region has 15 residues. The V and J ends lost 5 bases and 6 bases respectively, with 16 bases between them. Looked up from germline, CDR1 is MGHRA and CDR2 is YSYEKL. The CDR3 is CASSEGHAGYEKLFF. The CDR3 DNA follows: TGCGCCAGCAGCGAAGGACACGCAGGATATGAAAAACTGTTTTTT.

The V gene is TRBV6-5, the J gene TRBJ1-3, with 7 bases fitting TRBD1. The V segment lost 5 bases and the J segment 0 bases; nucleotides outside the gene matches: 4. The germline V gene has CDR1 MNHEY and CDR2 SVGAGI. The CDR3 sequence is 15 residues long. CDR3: CASSPSGGSGNTIYF. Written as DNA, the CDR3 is TGTGCCAGCAGTCCTTCAGGGGGCTCTGGAAACACCATATATTTT.

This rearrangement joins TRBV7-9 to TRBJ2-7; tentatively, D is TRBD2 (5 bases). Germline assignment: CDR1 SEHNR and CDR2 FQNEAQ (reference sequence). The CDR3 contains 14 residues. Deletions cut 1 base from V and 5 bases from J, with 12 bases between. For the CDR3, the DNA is TGTGCCAGCAGCTTAGATAGGAGGAACCACGAGCAGTACTTC. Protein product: CASSLDRRNHEQYF.

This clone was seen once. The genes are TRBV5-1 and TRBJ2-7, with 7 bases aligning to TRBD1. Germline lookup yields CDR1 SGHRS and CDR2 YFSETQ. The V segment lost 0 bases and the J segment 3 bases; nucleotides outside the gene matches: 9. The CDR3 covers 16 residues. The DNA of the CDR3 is TGCGCCAGCAGCTTGGCCGGGACAGCTCCTAACTACGAGCAGTACTTC. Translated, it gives CASSLAGTAPNYEQYF.

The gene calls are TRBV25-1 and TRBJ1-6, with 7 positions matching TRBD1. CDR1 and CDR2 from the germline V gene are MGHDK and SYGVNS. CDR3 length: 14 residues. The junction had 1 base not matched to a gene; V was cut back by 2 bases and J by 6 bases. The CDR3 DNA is TGTGCCAGCAGTGAAACAGGGGTTAATTCACCCCTCCACTTT. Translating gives CASSETGVNSPLHF.

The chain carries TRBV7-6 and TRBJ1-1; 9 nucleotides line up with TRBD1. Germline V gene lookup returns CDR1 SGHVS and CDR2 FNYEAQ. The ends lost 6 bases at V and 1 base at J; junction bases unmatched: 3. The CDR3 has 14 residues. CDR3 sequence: CASSWGQGNTEAFF. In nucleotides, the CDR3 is TGTGCCAGCAGTTGGGGACAGGGGAACACTGAAGCTTTCTTT.

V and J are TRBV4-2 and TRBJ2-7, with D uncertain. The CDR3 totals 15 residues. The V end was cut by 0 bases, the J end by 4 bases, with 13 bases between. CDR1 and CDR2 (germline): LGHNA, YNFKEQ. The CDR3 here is CASSQDLGSQYEQYF. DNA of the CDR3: TGTGCCAGCAGCCAAGATCTAGGCAGTCAGTACGAGCAGTACTTC.

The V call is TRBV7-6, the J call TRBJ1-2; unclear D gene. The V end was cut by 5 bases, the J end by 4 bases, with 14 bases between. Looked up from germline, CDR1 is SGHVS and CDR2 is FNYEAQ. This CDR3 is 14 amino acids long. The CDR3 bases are TGTGCCAGCAGCCCCTTTAACACCTTCTATGGCTACACCTTC. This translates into CASSPFNTFYGYTF.

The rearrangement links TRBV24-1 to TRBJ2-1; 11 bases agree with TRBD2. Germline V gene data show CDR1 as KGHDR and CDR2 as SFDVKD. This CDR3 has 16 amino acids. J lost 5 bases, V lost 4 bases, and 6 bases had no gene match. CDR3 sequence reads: CATSDKLAGAHNEQFF. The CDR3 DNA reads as TGTGCCACCAGTGACAAACTAGCGGGAGCCCACAATGAGCAGTTCTTC.

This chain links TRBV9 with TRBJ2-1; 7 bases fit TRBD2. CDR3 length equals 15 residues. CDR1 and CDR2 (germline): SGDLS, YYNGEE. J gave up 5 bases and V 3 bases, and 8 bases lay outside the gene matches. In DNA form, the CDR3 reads TGTGCCAGCAGCGCGAGCGGGGCCGTCAACAATGAGCAGTTCTTC. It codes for CASSASGAVNNEQFF.

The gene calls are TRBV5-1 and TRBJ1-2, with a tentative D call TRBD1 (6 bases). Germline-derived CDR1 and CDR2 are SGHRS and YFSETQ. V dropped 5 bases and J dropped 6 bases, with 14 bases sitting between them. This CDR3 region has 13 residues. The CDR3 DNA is TGCGCCAGCAGGGGGGCGTATGTTGATGGCTACACCTTC. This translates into CASRGAYVDGYTF.

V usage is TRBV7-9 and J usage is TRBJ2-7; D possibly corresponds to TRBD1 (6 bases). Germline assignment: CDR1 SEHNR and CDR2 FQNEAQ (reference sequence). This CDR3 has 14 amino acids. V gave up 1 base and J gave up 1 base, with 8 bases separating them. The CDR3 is CASSLVQGSYEQYF. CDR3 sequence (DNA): TGTGCCAGCAGCTTAGTGCAGGGGTCCTACGAGCAGTACTTC.

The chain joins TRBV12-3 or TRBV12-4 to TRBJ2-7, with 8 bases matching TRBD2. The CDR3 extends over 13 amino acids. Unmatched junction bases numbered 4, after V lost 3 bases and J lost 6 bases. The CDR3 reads CASSFGGGSEQYF. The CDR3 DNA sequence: TGTGCCAGCAGTTTTGGCGGGGGGAGCGAGCAGTACTTC.

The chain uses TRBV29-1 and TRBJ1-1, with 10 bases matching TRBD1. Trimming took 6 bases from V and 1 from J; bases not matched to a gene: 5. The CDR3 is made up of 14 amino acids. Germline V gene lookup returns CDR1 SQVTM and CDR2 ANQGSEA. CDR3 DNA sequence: TGCAGCGTGGGCCGGGACAGGGGGAACACTGAAGCTTTCTTT. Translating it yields CSVGRDRGNTEAFF.

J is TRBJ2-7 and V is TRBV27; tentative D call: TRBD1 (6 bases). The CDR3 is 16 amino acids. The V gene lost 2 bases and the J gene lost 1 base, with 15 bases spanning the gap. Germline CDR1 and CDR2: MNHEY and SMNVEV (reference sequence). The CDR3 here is CASSLVGTTFSYEQYF. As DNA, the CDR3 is TGTGCCAGCAGTTTAGTTGGGACAACTTTTTCCTACGAGCAGTACTTC.

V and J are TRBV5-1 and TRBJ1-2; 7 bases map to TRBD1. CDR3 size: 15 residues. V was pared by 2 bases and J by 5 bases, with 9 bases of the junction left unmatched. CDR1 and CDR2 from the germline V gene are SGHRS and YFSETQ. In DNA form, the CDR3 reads TGCGCCAGCAGCTTCATAGGGGGCGGGTTTTATGGCTACACCTTC. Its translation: CASSFIGGGFYGYTF.

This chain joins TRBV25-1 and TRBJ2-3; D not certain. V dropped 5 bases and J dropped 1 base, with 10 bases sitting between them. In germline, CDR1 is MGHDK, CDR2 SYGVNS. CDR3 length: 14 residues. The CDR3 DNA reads TGTGCCAGCAGTCCGCCGGTGGGCACAGATACGCAGTATTTT. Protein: CASSPPVGTDTQYF.

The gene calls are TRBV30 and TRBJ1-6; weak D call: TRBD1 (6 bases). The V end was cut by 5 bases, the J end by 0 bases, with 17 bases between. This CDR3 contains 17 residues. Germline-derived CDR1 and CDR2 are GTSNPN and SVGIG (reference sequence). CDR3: CAWPWGGPSSYNSPLHF. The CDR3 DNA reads TGTGCCTGGCCCTGGGGGGGGCCGAGCTCCTATAATTCACCCCTCCACTTT.

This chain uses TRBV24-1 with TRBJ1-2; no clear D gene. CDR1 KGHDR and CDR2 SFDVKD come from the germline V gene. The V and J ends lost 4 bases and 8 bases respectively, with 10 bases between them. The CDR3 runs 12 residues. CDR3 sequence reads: CATSDPGGGYTF. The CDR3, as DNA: TGTGCCACCAGTGACCCAGGAGGGGGCTACACCTTC.

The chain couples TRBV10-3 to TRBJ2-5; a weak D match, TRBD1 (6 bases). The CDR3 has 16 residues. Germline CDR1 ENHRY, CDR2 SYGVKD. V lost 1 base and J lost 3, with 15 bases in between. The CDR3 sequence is CAISEWEQGRKETQYF. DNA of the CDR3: TGTGCCATCAGTGAGTGGGAACAGGGAAGAAAAGAGACCCAGTACTTC.

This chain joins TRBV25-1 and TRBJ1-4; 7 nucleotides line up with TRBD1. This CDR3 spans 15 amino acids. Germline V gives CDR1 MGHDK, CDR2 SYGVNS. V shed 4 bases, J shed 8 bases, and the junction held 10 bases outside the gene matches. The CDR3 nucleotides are TGTGCCAGCAGTGGGCTGACAGGGCTGGGGGAAAAACTGTTTTTT. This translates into CASSGLTGLGEKLFF.